One and the same sample provided the 32 T cell receptor beta chains below, sequenced in a study of graft-versus-host responses after intestinal transplantation. These receptors lack a known antigen. Measured with immunoSEQ multiplex PCR; TCRdb has only the in-frame clones, and not every one. The table shows about 36,000 clones, with roughly 95% occurring only once. The sequencing here drew on unstimulated CD4+ T cells sorted from spleen or lymph node cells, taken before transplant. The origin of the receptors is a human donor who was the organ donor for an intestinal transplant.

The V and J genes are TRBV30 and TRBJ2-3; D is unclear. This CDR3 is built from 14 residues. The germline CDR1 and CDR2 sequences are GTSNPN and SVGIG (reference sequence). V lost 2 bases to trimming and J lost 1 base, with 10 bases between them. CDR3 sequence: CAWSRRDGTDTQYF. CDR3 DNA: TGTGCCTGGAGTCGTAGAGACGGCACAGATACGCAGTATTTT.

The CDR3 DNA reads TGTGCCAGCAGCCTGGGGGGGGCCCGCACAGATACGCAGTATTTT. Translated: CASSLGGARTDTQYF. J is TRBJ2-3 and V is TRBV5-8; D is perhaps TRBD2 (7 bases). The germline V gene encodes CDR1 SGHTS and CDR2 YDEGEE. Trimming stripped 4 bases from V and 1 base from J, with 13 bases between. The CDR3 sequence is 15 residues long.

The CDR3 here is CASSIFGDTEAFF. The CDR3 bases are TGTGCCAGTAGTATTTTCGGGGACACTGAAGCTTTCTTT. V is TRBV19 and J is TRBJ1-1; D gene uncertain. Germline CDR1 and CDR2: LNHDA and SQIVND (reference sequence). V lost 3 bases, J lost 3 bases, and 8 bases lay in between. The CDR3 runs 13 residues.

The chain employs TRBV23-1 and TRBJ1-3; D gene uncertain. TRBV23-1 is treated as an ORF (open reading frame) with a function not yet certain. The CDR3 loop spans 15 amino acids. Trimming took 0 bases from V and 2 from J, leaving 8 bases between them. The CDR3 loop reads CASSQSEGAGNTIYF. The CDR3 DNA sequence: TGCGCCAGCAGTCAATCAGAGGGAGCTGGAAACACCATATATTTT.

The genes are TRBV6-4 and TRBJ2-2; the match to TRBD1 covers 7 bases. Germline V gives CDR1 MRHNA, CDR2 SNTAGT. The CDR3 has 15 residues. The V gene end was trimmed by 4 bases and the J gene end by 3 bases; junction bases not matched to a gene: 5. CDR3 loop: CASSVGDSHTGELFF. CDR3 sequence (DNA): TGTGCCAGCAGTGTTGGGGACAGCCACACCGGGGAGCTGTTTTTT.

The rearrangement joins TRBV5-1 to TRBJ1-1; 8 bases are a match to TRBD1. The CDR3 covers 12 residues. V was clipped by 4 bases and J by 11 bases; unmatched bases: 7. Germline loops: CDR1 SGHRS, CDR2 YFSETQ. CDR3 DNA: TGCGCCAGCAGCCCGGACAGGGTTTGGGCTTTCTTT. Protein: CASSPDRVWAFF. Combining the CDR3 with reference TRBV5-1 and TRBJ1-1 gives the whole variable domain KAGVTQTPRYLIKTRGQQVTLSCSPISGHRSVSWYQQTPGQGLQFLFEYFSETQRNKGNFPGRFSGRQFSNSRSEMNVSTLELGDSALYLCASSPDRVWAFFGQGTRLTVV.

The rearrangement links TRBV6-1 to TRBJ2-7; D is perhaps TRBD1 or TRBD2 (5 bases each). Trimming removed 5 bases at V and 3 bases at J, with 14 bases between. The CDR3 totals 14 residues. Germline V CDR1 and CDR2: MNHNS, SASEGT. CDR3 residues: CASSRPGRFYEQYF. The CDR3 coding sequence is TGTGCCAGCAGTCGTCCGGGACGGTTCTACGAGCAGTACTTC.

The J gene is TRBJ1-1, the V gene TRBV9; D is undetermined. Trimming removed 1 base at V and 2 bases at J, with 6 bases between. Germline V gene data show CDR1 as SGDLS and CDR2 as YYNGEE. CDR3 length: 13 amino acids. This CDR3 reads CASSVIKNTEAFF. The CDR3 DNA reads as TGTGCCAGCAGCGTAATCAAAAACACTGAAGCTTTCTTT.

The chain couples TRBV5-5 to TRBJ1-2; D perhaps matches TRBD1 (5 bases). Trimming stripped 1 base from V and 6 bases from J, with 7 bases between. Germline CDR1 SGHKS, CDR2 YYEKEE (reference sequence). The CDR3 consists of 12 residues. The chain's CDR3 is CASSLQGNGYTF. The CDR3 coding sequence is TGTGCCAGCAGCTTGCAGGGAAATGGCTACACCTTC.

This clone appeared a single time. The chain has TRBV6-6 and TRBJ2-7; 9 bases map to TRBD2. This CDR3 contains 14 residues. Looked up from germline, CDR1 is MNHNY and CDR2 is SVGAGI (reference sequence). V was pared by 6 bases and J by 5 bases, with 8 bases of the junction left unmatched. This CDR3 is CASRRRGGRHEQYF. The CDR3 nucleotides are TGTGCCAGCAGGCGGCGGGGGGGCCGACACGAGCAGTACTTC.

The chain is built from TRBV7-3 and TRBJ2-1; D uncertain. The CDR3 runs 15 residues. The germline V gene has CDR1 SGHTA and CDR2 FQGTGA. Deletions cut 3 bases from V and 0 bases from J, with 9 bases between. In DNA, the CDR3 is TGTGCCAGCAGCTTGTATCCGGGCTCCTACAATGAGCAGTTCTTC. Amino acid sequence: CASSLYPGSYNEQFF.

V usage is TRBV25-1 and J usage is TRBJ1-5; D not certain. The CDR3 runs to 12 residues. V was clipped by 4 bases and J by 2 bases, with 3 bases between them. CDR1 and CDR2 (germline): MGHDK, SYGVNS. This CDR3 reads CASSGGNQPQHF. The CDR3 DNA is TGTGCCAGCAGTGGGGGCAATCAGCCCCAGCATTTT.

V usage is TRBV11-3 and J usage is TRBJ1-6; D is unresolved. There are 15 residues in the CDR3. Germline V CDR1 and CDR2: SGHNT, YENEEA. The germline V and J ends were trimmed by 0 bases and 0 bases, with 3 bases remaining between them. The CDR3 spells CASSLDHSYNSPLHF. The CDR3 DNA follows: TGTGCCAGCAGCTTAGATCACTCCTATAATTCACCCCTCCACTTT. Filled out from reference TRBV11-3 and TRBJ1-6, the complete variable domain reads EAGVVQSPRYKIIEKKQPVAFWCNPISGHNTLYWYLQNLGQGPELLIRYENEEAVDDSQLPKDRFSAERLKGVDSTLKIQPAELGDSAVYLCASSLDHSYNSPLHFGNGTRLTVT.

This chain uses TRBV5-1 with TRBJ1-1, with a tentative D call TRBD1 (6 bases). The ends were cut back, 0 bases at V and 4 bases at J, with 13 bases in the middle. Germline loops: CDR1 SGHRS, CDR2 YFSETQ. This CDR3 has 15 amino acids. The CDR3 is CASSLEGRGGTEAFF. Written as DNA, the CDR3 is TGCGCCAGCAGCTTGGAAGGCAGGGGAGGCACTGAAGCTTTCTTT.

The chain couples TRBV9 to TRBJ1-2; D remains ambiguous. Germline V gene data show CDR1 as SGDLS and CDR2 as YYNGEE. This CDR3 spans 14 amino acids. The germline V and J ends were trimmed by 0 bases and 4 bases, with 10 bases remaining between them. CDR3 region: CASSVGLSGYGYTF. CDR3 bases: TGTGCCAGCAGCGTAGGTTTGTCAGGCTATGGCTACACCTTC. The whole variable domain, remainder taken from reference TRBV9 and TRBJ1-2, is DSGVTQTPKHLITATGQRVTLRCSPRSGDLSVYWYQQSLDQGLQFLIQYYNGEERAKGNILERFSAQQFPDLHSELNLSSLELGDSALYFCASSVGLSGYGYTFGSGTRLTVV.

Note on this clone: An end of the junction differs from the germline gene, which may be a read error. This CDR3 is also generated by other DNA sequences in the sample. The chain links TRBV7-3 to TRBJ1-1, with D possibly matching TRBD1 (6 bases). The length of the CDR3 is 14 residues. Germline CDR1 and CDR2: SGHTA and FQGTGA. CDR3 DNA sequence: TGTGCCAGCAGCCTAACAGGGAGGGACACTGAAGCTTTCTTT. Amino acid sequence: CASSLTGRDTEAFF.

The chain carries TRBV7-2 and TRBJ1-1, with D perhaps matching TRBD1 (6 bases). The V gene's germline CDR1 is SGHTA and CDR2 FQGNSA. CDR3 length equals 16 residues. V was cut by 0 bases and J by 5 bases, with 16 bases left in between. The CDR3 sequence is CASSLAPRTAKTEAFF. CDR3 nucleotide sequence: TGTGCCAGCAGCTTAGCGCCCCGGACAGCGAAGACTGAAGCTTTCTTT.

This chain connects TRBV5-8 to TRBJ2-1; 8 bases fit TRBD1. CDR1 SGHTS and CDR2 YDEGEE come from the germline V gene. The CDR3 spans 12 residues. J lost 10 bases, V lost 2 bases, and 2 bases had no gene match. CDR3 DNA: TGTGCCAGCAGCTTACAGGGGGGCGAGCAGTTCTTC. Protein sequence: CASSLQGGEQFF. Together with reference TRBV5-8 and TRBJ2-1, the CDR3 gives the full variable domain: EAGVTQSPTHLIKTRGQQATLRCSPISGHTSVYWYQQALGLGLQFLLWYDEGEERNRGNFPPRFSGRQFPNYSSELNVNALELEDSALYLCASSLQGGEQFFGPGTRLTVL.

DNA for the CDR3: TGTGCCAGCACTCGACAGGGCACAGATACGCAGTATTTT. The encoded protein is CASTRQGTDTQYF. This chain links TRBV6-1 with TRBJ2-3, with D perhaps TRBD1 (6 bases). The germline V gene encodes CDR1 MNHNS and CDR2 SASEGT. CDR3 length: 13 residues. Trimming cost V 7 bases and J 1 base, with 9 bases left between them.

This clone has more than one count but fewer than ten. The gene calls are TRBV9 and TRBJ1-1; D unclear. The ends were cut back, 0 bases at V and 1 base at J, with 13 bases in the middle. The CDR3 totals 16 residues. The germline CDR1 and CDR2 sequences are SGDLS and YYNGEE. CDR3 sequence reads: CASSVVSRKQNTEAFF. The DNA of the CDR3 is TGTGCCAGCAGCGTAGTTTCACGGAAACAGAACACTGAAGCTTTCTTT. Full variable domain (rest looked up from reference TRBV9 and TRBJ1-1): DSGVTQTPKHLITATGQRVTLRCSPRSGDLSVYWYQQSLDQGLQFLIQYYNGEERAKGNILERFSAQQFPDLHSELNLSSLELGDSALYFCASSVVSRKQNTEAFFGQGTRLTVV.

The J gene is TRBJ2-1, the V gene TRBV6-6; D is uncertain. V lost 2 bases and J lost 7, with 12 bases in between. Germline CDR1 reads MNHNY; CDR2 reads SVGAGI (reference sequence). CDR3 length: 14 residues. CDR3 sequence reads: CASSYAKADNEQFF. The CDR3 nucleotides are TGTGCCAGCAGTTACGCCAAGGCTGATAATGAGCAGTTCTTC.

This chain joins TRBV6-5 and TRBJ1-2, with no clear D. The CDR3 extends over 14 amino acids. The V end lost 0 bases, the J end lost 2 bases, and 7 bases lay between the germline ends. In germline, CDR1 is MNHEY, CDR2 SVGAGI. CDR3 bases: TGTGCCAGCAGTTACTCGACCGCCAACTATGGCTACACCTTC. The encoded protein is CASSYSTANYGYTF.

V gene TRBV28 combines with J gene TRBJ1-4, with D hard to call. The germline gives CDR1 MDHEN, CDR2 SYDVKM. The CDR3 runs 19 residues. Trimming removed 3 bases at V and 0 bases at J, with 20 bases between. CDR3 loop: CASSFSGSGVRATNEKLFF. For the CDR3, the DNA is TGTGCCAGCAGTTTCAGTGGTTCCGGGGTTAGGGCAACTAATGAAAAACTGTTTTTT.

V and J are TRBV4-1 and TRBJ1-4; D may be TRBD1 (5 bases). Per the germline V gene, CDR1 is MGHRA and CDR2 is YSYEKL. This CDR3 comprises 15 residues. V was pared by 5 bases and J by 4 bases, with 14 bases between. CDR3 sequence (DNA): TGCGCCAGCAGCACCCATAGGGACGGTAATGAAAAACTGTTTTTT. Residues: CASSTHRDGNEKLFF.

The chain links TRBV15 to TRBJ1-2, with no clear D. The CDR3 length is 15 residues. Germline V CDR1 and CDR2: LNHNV, YYDKDF (reference sequence). Trimming cost V 0 bases and J 0 bases, with 8 bases left between them. The CDR3 protein is CATSRDAATNYGYTF. The CDR3 DNA follows: TGTGCCACCAGCAGAGATGCGGCAACTAACTATGGCTACACCTTC.

This rearrangement joins TRBV4-3 to TRBJ2-2; 8 bases match TRBD1. This CDR3 is built from 14 residues. Per the germline V gene, CDR1 is LGHNA and CDR2 is YSLEER. The V and J ends lost 4 bases and 4 bases, in that order; junction bases with no gene match: 2. The CDR3 DNA follows: TGCGCCAGCAGCCGAGACAGGGGCACCGGGGAGCTGTTTTTT. Translated: CASSRDRGTGELFF.

The chain uses TRBV30 and TRBJ1-2, with D unresolved. The CDR3 sequence is 13 residues long. The V gene lost 0 bases and the J gene lost 4 bases, with 9 bases spanning the gap. Germline V CDR1 and CDR2: GTSNPN, SVGIG (reference sequence). The CDR3: CAWSVALLYGYTF. CDR3 DNA: TGTGCCTGGAGTGTAGCCCTACTCTATGGCTACACCTTC.

The chain combines TRBV2 with TRBJ2-5; TRBD2 agrees at 12 bases. This CDR3 spans 15 amino acids. Trimming took 6 bases from V and 5 from J; bases not matched to a gene: 7. Germline CDR1 and CDR2: SNHLY and FYNNEI. For the CDR3, the DNA is TGTGCCAGCAGCTTCGGACTAGCGGGGCGGGAGACCCAGTACTTC. Translation gives CASSFGLAGRETQYF.

The CDR3 loop reads CASSPGDRVSPLHF. DNA for the CDR3: TGTGCCAGCAGCCCCGGGGACAGGGTTTCACCCCTCCACTTT. The chain is built from TRBV4-2 and TRBJ1-6, with 9 bases matching TRBD1. Germline V gene sequence: CDR1 LGHNA, CDR2 YNFKEQ. J was trimmed by 9 bases and V by 4 bases; bases with no gene match: 4. This CDR3 has 14 residues.

This clone was seen a single time. The chain couples TRBV6-5 to TRBJ2-5; 10 bases match TRBD2. Germline values: CDR1 MNHEY, CDR2 SVGAGI. The CDR3 runs 16 residues. V was pared by 4 bases and J by 2 bases, with 7 bases of the junction left unmatched. The CDR3 loop is CASSWGLAPAQETQYF. The CDR3 bases are TGTGCCAGCAGTTGGGGACTAGCGCCGGCACAAGAGACCCAGTACTTC.

The genes are TRBV18 and TRBJ2-7; D remains unclear. There are 13 residues in the CDR3. V was shortened by 1 base and J by 0 bases, with 4 bases between the two germline ends. CDR1 is KGHSH and CDR2 is LQKENI in the germline V gene. In DNA, the CDR3 is TGTGCCAGCTCACCACTAGGCTCCTACGAGCAGTACTTC. Translation: CASSPLGSYEQYF. The full variable domain, with the rest looked up from reference TRBV18 and TRBJ2-7, is NAGVMQNPRHLVRRRGQEARLRCSPMKGHSHVYWYRQLPEEGLKFMVYLQKENIIDESGMPKERFSAEFPKEGPSILRIQQVVRGDSAAYFCASSPLGSYEQYFGPGTRLTVT.

The chain recombines TRBV5-1 with TRBJ1-2; 8 bases agree with TRBD1. There are 16 residues in the CDR3. Losses at the gene ends were 6 bases for V and 4 bases for J; bases not matched to a gene: 14. CDR1 is SGHRS, CDR2 YFSETQ, per germline. The CDR3 loop reads CASTDSPGGLSYGYTF. CDR3 nucleotide sequence: TGCGCCAGCACCGATTCGCCAGGGGGCTTGAGCTATGGCTACACCTTC.